The 22 T cell receptor beta chains reported below all come from one sample, sequenced in a study of T cells in Graves' hyperthyroidism and ophthalmopathy. Researchers amplified the TCR beta CDR3 regions from RNA transcripts. Researchers ran a first-round RT-PCR on the TCR CDR3 using the HTBI primer set. TCRdb re-called the multiplex PCR reads with MiXCR, one entry per CDR3 protein. The table records some 300,000 distinct CDR3 sequences, approximately 17% of them present only once. The sample consisted of blood. The receptors here all came from a man younger than 45 with Graves' hyperthyroidism.

This clonotype was seen ten or more times. The CDR3 loop is CASTGTGHNEQFF. For the CDR3, the DNA is TGTGCCAGCACCGGGACAGGTCATAATGAGCAGTTCTTC. The chain uses TRBV28 and TRBJ2-1, with 8 positions matching TRBD1. CDR1 and CDR2 (germline): MDHEN, SYDVKM. The CDR3 has 13 amino acids. Trimming took 7 bases from V and 7 from J; bases not matched to a gene: 6.

The chain links TRBV27 to TRBJ2-7, with D perhaps being TRBD1 or TRBD2 (5 bases each). Trimming removed 5 bases from V and 1 base from J, with 15 bases in between. The CDR3 loop spans 15 amino acids. Germline lookup yields CDR1 MNHEY and CDR2 SMNVEV (reference sequence). The CDR3 nucleotides are TGTGCCAGCAGTAGCAACCGGGACGGGTCCTACGAGCAGTACTTC. Translated: CASSSNRDGSYEQYF.

Many counts were recorded for this clonotype. J is TRBJ1-6 and V is TRBV27; D remains unclear. This CDR3 contains 12 residues. Germline V gives CDR1 MNHEY, CDR2 SMNVEV (reference sequence). V dropped 3 bases and J dropped 7 bases, with 4 bases sitting between them. CDR3 bases: TGTGCCAGCAGTTTGGGGAATTCACCCCTCCACTTT. Its protein product is CASSLGNSPLHF.

This clonotype was observed many times. The CDR3: CAWRGTSIYNEQFF. The CDR3 coding sequence is TGTGCCTGGAGAGGGACTAGTATCTACAATGAGCAGTTCTTC. The rearrangement links TRBV30 to TRBJ2-1; TRBD2 matches 8 bases. Unmatched junction bases numbered 4, after V lost 3 bases and J lost 3 bases. CDR1 and CDR2 from the germline V gene are GTSNPN and SVGIG (reference sequence). The CDR3 length is 14 residues.

This clonotype was recorded at least ten times. The V and J genes are TRBV2 and TRBJ2-3; 7 bases are a match to TRBD2. V shed 6 bases, J shed 4 bases, and the junction held 13 bases outside the gene matches. This CDR3 region has 16 residues. Germline assignment: CDR1 SNHLY and CDR2 FYNNEI. CDR3 nucleotide sequence: TGTGCCAGCAGCCCGACGGGCGGGGGAGGGCCAGATACGCAGTATTTT. Translated: CASSPTGGGGPDTQYF. Variable domain in full (rest from reference TRBV2 and TRBJ2-3): EPEVTQTPSHQVTQMGQEVILRCVPISNHLYFYWYRQILGQKVEFLVSFYNNEISEKSEIFDDQFSVERPDGSNFTLKIRSTKLEDSAMYFCASSPTGGGGPDTQYFGPGTRLTVL.

This chain links TRBV10-3 with TRBJ2-5; TRBD1 is a possible D gene (5 bases). Germline V lookup: CDR1 ENHRY, CDR2 SYGVKD. CDR3 size: 12 residues. V was cut by 10 bases and J by 4 bases, with 13 bases left in between. The CDR3 protein is CANSGFGETQYF. As DNA, the CDR3 is TGTGCCAACTCAGGGTTCGGAGAGACCCAGTACTTC.

In its sample, this clonotype was seen many times. The V call is TRBV9, the J call TRBJ2-1, with 10 bases identical to TRBD2. The CDR3 has 16 amino acids. From germline, CDR1 is SGDLS and CDR2 YYNGEE. The ends lost 1 base at V and 5 bases at J; junction bases unmatched: 6. The DNA of the CDR3 is TGTGCCAGCAGCGTACCCCGGACTAGCGGAAACAATGAGCAGTTCTTC. Translated: CASSVPRTSGNNEQFF. Full variable domain (outside the CDR3, taken from reference TRBV9 and TRBJ2-1): DSGVTQTPKHLITATGQRVTLRCSPRSGDLSVYWYQQSLDQGLQFLIQYYNGEERAKGNILERFSAQQFPDLHSELNLSSLELGDSALYFCASSVPRTSGNNEQFFGPGTRLTVL.

The sample holds many counts of this clonotype. V usage is TRBV3-1 and J usage is TRBJ1-2, with a weak D call TRBD1 (6 bases). Germline V gene lookup returns CDR1 LGHDT and CDR2 YNNKEL (reference sequence). The CDR3 has 14 amino acids. Trimming removed 7 bases from V and 2 bases from J, with 14 bases in between. The CDR3 region has the DNA TGTGCCAGCAACTACCTCGGACAGAACTATGGCTACACCTTC. Translated, it gives CASNYLGQNYGYTF.

The chain has TRBV20-1 and TRBJ2-1; TRBD2 matches at 9 bases. The germline CDR1 and CDR2 sequences are DFQATT and SNEGSKA (reference sequence). The V segment lost 0 bases and the J segment 9 bases; nucleotides outside the gene matches: 9. This CDR3 region has 15 residues. CDR3 DNA sequence: TGCAGTGCTAGAGAACCGCTAGCGGGAACGGGTGAGCAGTTCTTC. Protein sequence: CSAREPLAGTGEQFF.

The chain links TRBV5-1 to TRBJ2-5, with 7 positions matching TRBD1. V trimming: 0 bases; J trimming: 2 bases; junction bases outside the gene matches: 4. Germline CDR1 is SGHRS and CDR2 is YFSETQ. This CDR3 has 15 amino acids. The DNA of the CDR3 is TGCGCCAGCAGCTTGGACGGACAGGAACAAGAGACCCAGTACTTC. It yields the protein CASSLDGQEQETQYF.

The chain combines TRBV29-1 with TRBJ1-3; 7 bases are a match to TRBD1. Trimming at V came to 2 bases and at J to 4 bases, leaving 8 bases not matched to a gene. Germline loops: CDR1 SQVTM, CDR2 ANQGSEA. This CDR3 has 15 amino acids. The CDR3 nucleotides are TGCAGCGTTGAAAAGGGACAGAGTGGAGGAAACACCATATATTTT. The encoded protein is CSVEKGQSGGNTIYF.

Comments on this clonotype: Its ends do not fully match the called genes, so a read error is possible. This chain links TRBV5-1 with TRBJ2-5; D may be TRBD1 or TRBD2 (5 bases each). This CDR3 has 15 amino acids. Germline values: CDR1 SGHRS, CDR2 YFSETQ. CDR3 sequence: CASSLGGPPREIQYF. As DNA, the CDR3 is TGCGCCAGCAGCTTGGGGGGCCCACCTAGGGAGATCCAGTACTTC.

This clonotype was seen only a few times. The chain employs TRBV12-3 or TRBV12-4 and TRBJ1-2; maybe TRBD1 (5 bases). This CDR3 has 13 amino acids. Trimming removed 4 bases at V and 6 bases at J, with 12 bases between. The CDR3 loop is CASSSLTVDGYTF. CDR3 nucleotides: TGTGCCAGCAGTTCCCTGACAGTGGATGGCTACACCTTC.

This clonotype was seen a few times. The chain links TRBV20-1 to TRBJ1-5, with 7 bases matching TRBD1. The CDR3 has 14 residues. Germline CDR1 reads DFQATT; CDR2 reads SNEGSKA (reference sequence). V trimming: 0 bases; J trimming: 4 bases; junction bases outside the gene matches: 3. The CDR3, as DNA: TGCAGTGCTAGAGATAACAGGGGAAATCAGCCCCAGCATTTT. Amino acid sequence: CSARDNRGNQPQHF.

The table lists this clonotype with many counts. The rearrangement joins TRBV3-1 to TRBJ2-7, with D possibly being TRBD2 (5 bases). CDR3 length: 14 residues. The germline V gene encodes CDR1 LGHDT and CDR2 YNNKEL (reference sequence). With 0 bases removed from V and 1 base from J, the gap between germline ends came to 7 bases. This CDR3 is CASSQDTGSYEQYF. CDR3 sequence (DNA): TGTGCCAGCAGCCAAGACACGGGATCCTACGAGCAGTACTTC.

This clonotype was seen many times. For the CDR3, the DNA is TGCGCCAGCAGCTTGGGTGGGGGCGGCAAGAGCTCCTACGAGCAGTACTTC. It translates to CASSLGGGGKSSYEQYF. The chain joins TRBV5-1 to TRBJ2-7; D possibly corresponds to TRBD1 (6 bases). This CDR3 contains 17 residues. The ends were cut back, 0 bases at V and 0 bases at J, with 16 bases in the middle. Germline lookup yields CDR1 SGHRS and CDR2 YFSETQ.

Regarding this clonotype: A much larger clone lies one base from this, so it may be a read error. In this CDR3 the conserved last residue, phenylalanine or tryptophan, is missing, so a read error is likely. The chain uses TRBV20-1 and TRBJ2-7; D tentatively fits TRBD1 or TRBD2 (5 bases each). The CDR3 totals 14 residues. Trimming pared 1 base from V and 2 bases from J, leaving 12 bases between. Per germline, CDR1 DFQATT and CDR2 SNEGSKA (reference sequence). The CDR3 here is CSARGVGATYEQYS. The DNA for the CDR3 is TGCAGTGCTAGAGGAGTCGGGGCGACCTACGAGCAGTACTCC.

This clonotype was detected only a few times. CDR3 nucleotide sequence: TGTGCCAGCAGCCAACAGGGGCCCTACAATGAGCAGTTCTTC. Its protein is CASSQQGPYNEQFF. The chain employs TRBV14 and TRBJ2-1, with D possibly matching TRBD1 (6 bases). Trimming cost V 2 bases and J 2 bases, with 7 bases left between them. Germline assignment: CDR1 SGHDN and CDR2 FVKESK. The CDR3 extends over 14 amino acids.

With respect to this clonotype: This sequence may be a read error, since a much larger clone differs from it by one base. The CDR3 carries no conserved terminal phenylalanine or tryptophan, so it likely arises from a read error. The V gene is TRBV6-6, the J gene TRBJ2-2, with TRBD2 matching 7 bases. Germline V gene lookup returns CDR1 MNHNY and CDR2 SVGAGI (reference sequence). This CDR3 is built from 17 residues. J gave up 1 base and V 0 bases, and 5 bases lay outside the gene matches. The CDR3 nucleotides are TGTGCCAGCAGTTACTCCCCGCTAGCGGAGAACACCGGGGAGCTGTTTTGT. Amino acid sequence: CASSYSPLAENTGELFC.

This clonotype was counted ten times or more. CDR3 in amino acids: CASSQDAGGSGYTF. In nucleotides, the CDR3 is TGTGCCAGCAGCCAAGATGCAGGGGGCTCTGGCTACACCTTC. The chain has TRBV3-1 and TRBJ1-2, with 8 bases aligning to TRBD1. Germline CDR1 is LGHDT and CDR2 is YNNKEL (reference sequence). V lost 0 bases and J lost 7; bases outside the gene matches: 4. This CDR3 contains 14 residues.

This clonotype showed up just a few times. This chain connects TRBV30 to TRBJ1-1, with 8 bases that match TRBD1. With 3 bases clipped from V and 0 bases from J, the junction kept 6 bases outside the gene matches. Looked up from germline, CDR1 is GTSNPN and CDR2 is SVGIG (reference sequence). CDR3 length: 15 amino acids. The CDR3 region is CAWSFGQGMNTEAFF. The CDR3 nucleotides are TGTGCCTGGAGCTTCGGACAGGGCATGAACACTGAAGCTTTCTTT.

This clonotype was observed many times. V usage is TRBV3-1 and J usage is TRBJ2-1; the match to TRBD2 covers 9 bases. CDR3 length equals 13 residues. V gave up 8 bases and J gave up 6 bases; unmatched junction bases: 5. Germline V gene lookup returns CDR1 LGHDT and CDR2 YNNKEL (reference sequence). Here the CDR3 reads CASGLAGSNEQFF. CDR3 nucleotides: TGTGCCAGCGGCCTAGCGGGGTCCAATGAGCAGTTCTTC.